A selection of T cell receptor beta chains follows, all from one sample in a study of patients and donors after allogeneic stem cell transplantation. TCRdb recomputed calls from the RT-PCR reads with MiXCR, one row per CDR3 protein. The sample has fewer than 200,000 distinct CDR3 sequences, approximately 31% seen once. Sample: blood, either unsorted or a sorted T cell fraction (not recorded which). These receptors came from a human donor who was either an allogeneic HSCT recipient or a stem cell or donor lymphocyte infusion donor (not recorded which). It is not recorded whose cells these are; they may come from a transplant donor. Both conserved end residues are part of each CDR3. The D gene is left open where the match is weak. Clone size is not always given. Where it is, it says once, few, many or a class for expanded clones.

V,J,D,size,length,CDR3,DNA
TRBV27,TRBJ1-4,TRBD1,few,15,CASSPGQGTNEKLFF,TGTGCCAGCAGTCCCGGACAGGGCACTAATGAAAAACTGTTTTTT
TRBV15,TRBJ2-3,TRBD2,few,13,CATRASGSDTQYF,TGTGCCACCAGAGCTAGCGGGAGTGATACGCAGTATTTT
TRBV4-2,TRBJ1-1,NA,few,14,CASSQVSANTEAFF,TGTGCCAGCAGCCAAGTGTCTGCGAACACTGAAGCTTTCTTT
TRBV5-6,TRBJ2-5,NA,few,14,CASSRLDREETQYF,TGTGCCAGCAGCCGCCTGGATCGGGAAGAGACCCAGTACTTC
TRBV20-1,TRBJ2-7,TRBD2,few,14,CSARRLAGVYEQYF,TGCAGTGCTAGGAGACTAGCGGGAGTCTACGAGCAGTACTTC
TRBV6-6,TRBJ2-7,NA,NA,16,CASSYSNWDPYYEQYF,TGTGCCAGCAGTTACTCGAATTGGGACCCCTACTACGAGCAGTACTTC
TRBV5-4,TRBJ2-7,NA,NA,12,CASSFDFYEQYF,TGTGCCAGCAGCTTTGATTTCTACGAGCAGTACTTC
TRBV11-2,TRBJ2-1,TRBD2,once,15,CASSLSLAAYNEQFF,TGTGCCAGCAGCTTATCACTAGCGGCTTACAATGAGCAGTTCTTC
TRBV20-1,TRBJ2-7,NA,NA,15,CSARDPYHSSYEQYF,TGCAGTGCTAGAGATCCCTACCATAGTTCCTACGAGCAGTACTTC
TRBV6-1,TRBJ2-5,NA,few,13,CASIVQAGETQYF,TGTGCCAGCATTGTCCAGGCCGGGGAGACCCAGTACTTC
TRBV25-1,TRBJ2-7,NA,NA,16,CASSESGFFSSYEQYF,TGTGCCAGCAGTGAATCGGGCTTCTTTAGCTCCTACGAGCAGTACTTC
TRBV12-3/TRBV12-4,TRBJ1-3,NA,many,13,CASSLEQGNTIYF,TGTGCCAGCAGTTTGGAACAAGGAAACACCATATATTTT
TRBV28,TRBJ2-3,NA,NA,11,CASSLRAPTYF,TGTGCCAGCAGTTTAAGAGCCCCGACGTATTTT
TRBV10-3,TRBJ2-7,NA,few,11,CAISEVYEQYF,TGTGCCATCAGTGAGGTCTACGAGCAGTACTTC
TRBV7-9,TRBJ2-5,NA,NA,14,CASSSPLNQETQYF,TGTGCCAGCAGCTCCCCCCTCAACCAAGAGACCCAGTACTTC
TRBV4-3,TRBJ2-5,NA,NA,12,CASSQDSSTQYF,TGCGCCAGCAGCCAAGATTCCTCGACCCAGTACTTC
TRBV28,TRBJ2-2,TRBD2,NA,16,CASSLLGTSGTGELFF,TGTGCCAGCAGTCTCCTTGGGACTAGCGGCACCGGGGAGCTGTTTTTT
TRBV23-1,TRBJ2-3,NA,few,13,CASSQGFRDTQYF,TGCGCCAGCAGTCAGGGATTTCGGGATACGCAGTATTTT
TRBV4-3,TRBJ2-3,NA,few,18,CASSQHSPDVAGTDTQYF,TGCGCCAGCAGCCAACATTCCCCCGATGTAGCGGGCACAGATACGCAGTATTTT
TRBV4-3,TRBJ2-5,NA,NA,14,CASSQDLGGETQYF,TGCGCCAGCAGCCAAGATTTAGGTGGTGAGACCCAGTACTTC
TRBV10-2,TRBJ2-5,TRBD2,NA,16,CASSELAGGPGETQYF,TGCGCCAGCAGTGAGCTAGCGGGAGGGCCGGGGGAGACCCAGTACTTC
TRBV7-6,TRBJ1-3,NA,NA,15,CASSVNIASGNTIYF,TGTGCCAGCAGCGTCAATATCGCCTCTGGAAACACCATATATTTT
TRBV28,TRBJ1-2,NA,many,14,CASSLSGRDYGYTF,TGTGCCAGCAGTTTATCGGGGAGGGACTATGGCTACACCTTC
TRBV2,TRBJ1-4,NA,NA,14,CASRARASNEKLFF,TGTGCCAGCAGGGCCCGGGCCTCTAATGAAAAACTGTTTTTT
TRBV12-3/TRBV12-4,TRBJ1-1,NA,NA,18,CASSFIVGGDWPGTEAFF,TGTGCCAGCAGTTTTATTGTCGGAGGGGATTGGCCGGGGACTGAAGCTTTCTTT
TRBV12-3/TRBV12-4,TRBJ1-1,NA,many,13,CASSFTRARGAFF,TGTGCCAGCAGTTTCACGAGAGCGAGGGGAGCTTTCTTT
TRBV7-3,TRBJ2-5,NA,few,15,CASSLSATGRETQYF,TGTGCCAGCAGCTTAAGCGCCACAGGGCGGGAGACCCAGTACTTC
TRBV29-1,TRBJ2-3,TRBD2,NA,15,CSVRRTSGRTDTQYF,TGCAGCGTTCGCAGGACTAGCGGGAGAACAGATACGCAGTATTTT
TRBV27,TRBJ2-7,TRBD1,once,14,CASRGGQGQYEQYF,TGTGCCAGCCGGGGTGGACAGGGTCAATACGAGCAGTACTTC
TRBV20-1,TRBJ2-2,TRBD2,NA,16,CSARVGRARNTGELFF,TGCAGTGCTAGAGTCGGGAGGGCCCGAAACACCGGGGAGCTGTTTTTT
TRBV18,TRBJ1-3,NA,NA,16,CASSYGEPYSGNTIYF,TGTGCCAGCTCATACGGGGAGCCGTACTCTGGAAACACCATATATTTT
TRBV6-1,TRBJ2-7,NA,NA,15,CASSEAGTHSYEQYF,TGTGCCAGCAGTGAAGCTGGGACGCACTCCTACGAGCAGTACTTC
TRBV20-1,TRBJ1-5,NA,few,14,CSARDSGGNQPQHF,TGCAGTGCTAGAGATTCCGGCGGGAATCAGCCCCAGCATTTT
TRBV28,TRBJ1-3,TRBD1,many,14,CASNPTGSGNTIYF,TGTGCCAGCAATCCGACAGGGTCTGGAAACACCATATATTTT
TRBV18,TRBJ1-4,NA,few,14,CASSPRTAGEKLFF,TGTGCCAGCTCACCAAGGACAGCTGGAGAAAAACTGTTTTTT
TRBV12-3/TRBV12-4,TRBJ1-1,NA,NA,14,CASSLGGGDTEAFF,TGTGCCAGCAGTTTGGGGGGAGGGGACACTGAAGCTTTCTTT
TRBV5-6,TRBJ2-5,NA,once,17,CASSRKGHSREAETQYF,TGTGCCAGCAGCCGAAAGGGACACTCCCGGGAAGCAGAGACCCAGTACTTC
TRBV28,TRBJ2-1,NA,NA,11,CASSLLFQQFF,TGTGCCAGCAGTTTGCTCTTCCAGCAGTTCTTC
TRBV9,TRBJ1-6,NA,NA,14,CASSVGGAHSPLHF,TGTGCCAGCAGCGTGGGGGGCGCCCATTCACCCCTCCACTTT
TRBV5-1,TRBJ1-1,TRBD1,many,15,CASSPLDRGSTEAFF,TGCGCCAGCAGCCCCCTGGACAGGGGAAGCACTGAAGCTTTCTTT
TRBV4-3,TRBJ2-1,TRBD2,NA,15,CASSQLAGGPHEQFF,TGCGCCAGCAGCCAGCTAGCGGGAGGGCCGCATGAGCAGTTCTTC
TRBV4-1,TRBJ2-7,TRBD2,NA,16,CASSQESSSGIYEQYF,TGCGCCAGCAGCCAAGAAAGTTCTAGCGGGATCTACGAGCAGTACTTC
TRBV20-1,TRBJ2-7,TRBD2,NA,14,CSAPRLAGAHEQYF,TGCAGTGCCCCCCGATTAGCGGGAGCCCACGAGCAGTACTTC
TRBV27,TRBJ2-7,NA,few,14,CASSLRAGWYEQYF,TGTGCCAGCAGTTTACGGGCAGGGTGGTACGAGCAGTACTTC
TRBV6-2/TRBV6-3,TRBJ2-1,TRBD1,many,16,CASSPHFDRAYNEQFF,TGTGCCAGCAGTCCTCACTTCGACAGGGCGTACAATGAGCAGTTCTTC
TRBV7-2,TRBJ1-2,NA,few,13,CASSVGANYGYTF,TGTGCCAGCAGCGTGGGGGCAAACTATGGCTACACCTTC
TRBV5-1,TRBJ2-7,TRBD1,NA,14,CASSFTGQSYEQYF,TGCGCCAGCAGCTTTACGGGACAGTCCTACGAGCAGTACTTC
TRBV5-1,TRBJ2-1,NA,NA,15,CASSLDGRSYNEQFF,TGCGCCAGCAGCTTGGACGGGCGCTCCTACAATGAGCAGTTCTTC
TRBV9,TRBJ1-3,NA,once,18,CASSVGGTPYLSGNTIYF,TGTGCCAGCAGCGTAGGTGGGACCCCTTATCTCTCTGGAAACACCATATATTTT